The 21 T cell receptor beta chains below come from one sample, sequenced in a study of blood T cell repertoires in COVID-19. Assay: immunoSEQ multiplex PCR; the TCRdb copy retains only in-frame clones and omits some. Of hundreds of thousands of clones listed, about nine tenths are singletons. The sequencing input was PBMCs or T cells enriched from blood (not recorded which). The receptors shown here come from a young man who had recovered from COVID-19.

The chain joins TRBV18 to TRBJ2-7; TRBD1 matches 7 bases. Germline loops: CDR1 KGHSH, CDR2 LQKENI. J lost 2 bases, V lost 8 bases, and 6 bases had no gene match. This CDR3 contains 13 residues. For the CDR3, the DNA is TGTGCCAGCGGAGACAGGGCTCCCTACGAGCAGTACTTC. Translated, it gives CASGDRAPYEQYF. The variable domain in full, completed from reference TRBV18 and TRBJ2-7, reads NAGVMQNPRHLVRRRGQEARLRCSPMKGHSHVYWYRQLPEEGLKFMVYLQKENIIDESGMPKERFSAEFPKEGPSILRIQQVVRGDSAAYFCASGDRAPYEQYFGPGTRLTVT.

The chain links TRBV28 to TRBJ2-7; possible D gene TRBD1, 5 bases. Germline V gene lookup returns CDR1 MDHEN and CDR2 SYDVKM. The CDR3 is 16 amino acids. With 4 bases removed from V and 7 bases from J, the gap between germline ends came to 23 bases. CDR3 nucleotides: TGTGCCAGCAGTTACGGCCAGGACACCTGGTACAGGGAGCAGTACTTC. Its protein is CASSYGQDTWYREQYF. The full variable domain, its missing parts supplied by reference TRBV28 and TRBJ2-7, is DVKVTQSSRYLVKRTGEKVFLECVQDMDHENMFWYRQDPGLGLRLIYFSYDVKMKEKGDIPEGYSVSREKKERFSLILESASTNQTSMYLCASSYGQDTWYREQYFGPGTRLTVT.

Only one count was recorded for this clone. The chain employs TRBV7-2 and TRBJ1-1; maybe TRBD1 (5 bases). CDR3 length: 15 residues. The V gene lost 2 bases and the J gene lost 5 bases, with 15 bases spanning the gap. CDR1 SGHTA and CDR2 FQGNSA come from the germline V gene. CDR3 residues: CASSLSGAWKTEAFF. CDR3 sequence (DNA): TGTGCCAGCAGCTTAAGTGGGGCTTGGAAGACTGAAGCTTTCTTT. The entire variable domain, with the rest obtained from reference TRBV7-2 and TRBJ1-1, is as follows: GAGVSQSPSNKVTEKGKDVELRCDPISGHTALYWYRQSLGQGLEFLIYFQGNSAPDKSGLPSDRFSAERTGGSVSTLTIQRTQQEDSAVYLCASSLSGAWKTEAFFGQGTRLTVV.

The chain employs TRBV6-5 and TRBJ1-5; a weak D match, TRBD1 (6 bases). CDR3 length equals 14 residues. V was clipped by 10 bases and J by 0 bases, with 13 bases between them. The germline gives CDR1 MNHEY, CDR2 SVGAGI. In DNA, the CDR3 is TGTGCCACCCGAGACAGGAATAGCAATCAGCCCCAGCATTTT. This translates into CATRDRNSNQPQHF.

V gene TRBV6-5 combines with J gene TRBJ2-3; D may be TRBD1 (6 bases). CDR3 length equals 13 residues. The V gene's germline CDR1 is MNHEY and CDR2 SVGAGI. Trimming stripped 6 bases from V and 3 bases from J, with 10 bases between. DNA of the CDR3: TGTGCCAGCAGCCGGACAGAAACAGATACGCAGTATTTT. Amino acids: CASSRTETDTQYF.

The V call is TRBV5-4, the J call TRBJ2-7; 9 nucleotides align to TRBD2. CDR1 and CDR2 (germline): SGHNT, YYREEE (reference sequence). This CDR3 is 15 amino acids long. The J segment lost 6 bases and the V segment lost 4 bases, leaving 11 bases of the junction unmatched. In nucleotides, the CDR3 is TGTGCCAGCAGCCACTGGGGTAGCGGGAGACCCGAGCAGTACTTC. Encoded protein: CASSHWGSGRPEQYF.

This chain joins TRBV14 and TRBJ1-2, with a possible D match to TRBD1 (5 bases). The germline gives CDR1 SGHDN, CDR2 FVKESK. V was clipped by 3 bases and J by 4 bases, with 12 bases between them. The CDR3 runs 14 residues. The CDR3 DNA follows: TGTGCCAGCAGCCAGGTGAACGGGGGCTATGGCTACACCTTC. It is translated as CASSQVNGGYGYTF.

This chain connects TRBV24-1 to TRBJ2-3; 10 positions match TRBD2. The CDR3 is made up of 15 amino acids. In germline, CDR1 is KGHDR, CDR2 SFDVKD. The V segment lost 7 bases and the J segment 6 bases; nucleotides outside the gene matches: 9. CDR3: CATREAGGPGDTQYF. The CDR3 bases are TGTGCCACCAGAGAAGCGGGAGGGCCGGGTGATACGCAGTATTTT.

CDR3 in amino acids: CASEEGILKNSPLHF. The CDR3 DNA reads as TGTGCCAGCGAGGAGGGGATTCTTAAGAATTCACCCCTCCACTTT. The chain has TRBV28 and TRBJ1-6; weak D call: TRBD1 (5 bases). This CDR3 has 15 amino acids. CDR1 MDHEN and CDR2 SYDVKM come from the germline V gene. The V gene lost 8 bases and the J gene lost 7 bases, with 18 bases spanning the gap.

The J gene is TRBJ1-2, the V gene TRBV18; D is possibly TRBD1 (5 bases). V lost 6 bases to trimming and J lost 3 bases, with 8 bases between them. Germline assignment: CDR1 KGHSH and CDR2 LQKENI. The CDR3 runs to 12 residues. The CDR3 sequence is CASSWGDYGYTF. As DNA, the CDR3 is TGTGCCAGCTCCTGGGGGGACTATGGCTACACCTTC.

CDR3 loop: CASSYSVPFGEQYF. The DNA for the CDR3 is TGTGCCAGCAGTTACTCGGTCCCCTTCGGCGAGCAGTACTTC. This chain joins TRBV6-5 and TRBJ2-7; no clear D. Germline V CDR1 and CDR2: MNHEY, SVGAGI. The CDR3 runs to 14 residues. Deletions cut 0 bases from V and 6 bases from J, with 12 bases between.

The table lists this clone with a count of one. For the CDR3, the DNA is TGTGCCAGCAGCTTGGGCGAGAGTACGCAGTATTTT. It translates to CASSLGESTQYF. The chain is built from TRBV5-6 and TRBJ2-3, with D unresolved. Germline CDR1 is SGHDT and CDR2 is YYEEEE. The CDR3 has 12 residues. Trimming pared 0 bases from V and 8 bases from J, leaving 7 bases between.

This clone appeared a few times. This sequence joins TRBV7-9 and TRBJ2-3; D unclear. V was shortened by 1 base and J by 1 base, with 18 bases between the two germline ends. Germline values: CDR1 SEHNR, CDR2 FQNEAQ (reference sequence). This CDR3 comprises 18 residues. The CDR3 DNA reads as TGTGCCAGCAGCTTAGAGATGGCGGCTACCTCTCGCACAGATACGCAGTATTTT. Protein sequence: CASSLEMAATSRTDTQYF.

V gene TRBV20-1 combines with J gene TRBJ1-2, with D tentatively TRBD1 (5 bases). Germline V gene lookup returns CDR1 DFQATT and CDR2 SNEGSKA (reference sequence). This CDR3 contains 10 residues. The V end was cut by 7 bases, the J end by 8 bases, with 11 bases between. The CDR3 loop is CSVAGPGYTF. The CDR3 DNA reads as TGCAGTGTAGCGGGACCGGGCTACACCTTC.

V is TRBV11-2 and J is TRBJ2-5; D perhaps matches TRBD1 (5 bases). Per germline, CDR1 SGHAT and CDR2 FQNNGV. Trimming removed 1 base at V and 2 bases at J, with 8 bases between. The CDR3 has 14 residues. Here the CDR3 reads CASSLARAQETQYF. DNA for the CDR3: TGTGCCAGCAGCTTAGCCAGGGCGCAAGAGACCCAGTACTTC. Filled out from reference TRBV11-2 and TRBJ2-5, the complete variable domain reads EAGVAQSPRYKIIEKRQSVAFWCNPISGHATLYWYQQILGQGPKLLIQFQNNGVVDDSQLPKDRFSAERLKGVDSTLKIQPAKLEDSAVYLCASSLARAQETQYFGPGTRLLVL.

This clone was detected only once. The chain links TRBV3-1 (or the pseudogene TRBV3-2) to TRBJ2-2, with D perhaps TRBD2 (5 bases). V lost 4 bases and J lost 0, with 9 bases in between. The germline V gene encodes CDR1 LGHDT and CDR2 YNNKEL (reference sequence). The CDR3 covers 15 residues. The CDR3 loop is CASSRSRANTGELFF. The CDR3 nucleotides read TGTGCCAGCAGCCGGTCGAGGGCGAACACCGGGGAGCTGTTTTTT.

The J gene is TRBJ2-7, the V gene TRBV4-1, with a tentative D call TRBD2 (6 bases). This CDR3 region has 14 residues. Trimming removed 4 bases from V and 1 base from J, with 11 bases in between. Germline V gives CDR1 MGHRA, CDR2 YSYEKL. CDR3 nucleotide sequence: TGCGCCAGCAGCCCCCGTGCGGGGTCCTACGAGCAGTACTTC. This sequence encodes CASSPRAGSYEQYF.

The V gene is TRBV30, the J gene TRBJ1-4, with D perhaps matching TRBD1 (6 bases). The CDR3 is 15 amino acids. Trimming took off 5 bases at V and 7 bases at J, with 20 bases between the two ends. Germline V gene lookup returns CDR1 GTSNPN and CDR2 SVGIG (reference sequence). Here the CDR3 DNA reads TGTGCCTGGGCAGGGGCACAGGGACCCGTTGAAAAACTGTTTTTT. Amino acids: CAWAGAQGPVEKLFF. The complete variable domain, with remaining parts taken from reference TRBV30 and TRBJ1-4, reads SQTIHQWPATLVQPVGSPLSLECTVEGTSNPNLYWYRQAAGRGLQLLFYSVGIGQISSEVPQNLSASRPQDRQFILSSKKLLLSDSGFYLCAWAGAQGPVEKLFFGSGTQLSVL.

The rearrangement joins TRBV19 to TRBJ1-2; D is ambiguous. The CDR3 contains 16 residues. CDR1 and CDR2 from the germline V gene are LNHDA and SQIVND (reference sequence). V lost 7 bases and J 2 bases, leaving 20 bases between the germline ends. The chain's CDR3 is CASKGDSRTSNYGYTF. Here the CDR3 DNA reads TGTGCCAGTAAAGGAGACTCACGAACCTCCAACTATGGCTACACCTTC. The full variable domain, its missing parts supplied by reference TRBV19 and TRBJ1-2, is DGGITQSPKYLFRKEGQNVTLSCEQNLNHDAMYWYRQDPGQGLRLIYYSQIVNDFQKGDIAEGYSVSREKKESFPLTVTSAQKNPTAFYLCASKGDSRTSNYGYTFGSGTRLTVV.

V usage is TRBV5-1 and J usage is TRBJ2-5, with D hard to call. The CDR3 is made up of 17 amino acids. Germline-derived CDR1 and CDR2 are SGHRS and YFSETQ. The V and J ends lost 2 bases and 6 bases respectively, with 23 bases between them. In DNA, the CDR3 is TGCGCCAGCAGCTTAGATGGTGGTTACGGTGATATGAAGACCCAGTACTTC. Residues: CASSLDGGYGDMKTQYF.

The CDR3 loop reads CAISGLAGASSYEQYF. The CDR3 DNA follows: TGTGCCATCAGTGGTTTAGCGGGAGCTAGCTCCTACGAGCAGTACTTC. J is TRBJ2-7 and V is TRBV10-3; 9 nucleotides agree with TRBD2. This CDR3 has 16 residues. V shed 4 bases and J 0 bases; nucleotides not matched to a gene: 7. Germline CDR1 ENHRY, CDR2 SYGVKD.